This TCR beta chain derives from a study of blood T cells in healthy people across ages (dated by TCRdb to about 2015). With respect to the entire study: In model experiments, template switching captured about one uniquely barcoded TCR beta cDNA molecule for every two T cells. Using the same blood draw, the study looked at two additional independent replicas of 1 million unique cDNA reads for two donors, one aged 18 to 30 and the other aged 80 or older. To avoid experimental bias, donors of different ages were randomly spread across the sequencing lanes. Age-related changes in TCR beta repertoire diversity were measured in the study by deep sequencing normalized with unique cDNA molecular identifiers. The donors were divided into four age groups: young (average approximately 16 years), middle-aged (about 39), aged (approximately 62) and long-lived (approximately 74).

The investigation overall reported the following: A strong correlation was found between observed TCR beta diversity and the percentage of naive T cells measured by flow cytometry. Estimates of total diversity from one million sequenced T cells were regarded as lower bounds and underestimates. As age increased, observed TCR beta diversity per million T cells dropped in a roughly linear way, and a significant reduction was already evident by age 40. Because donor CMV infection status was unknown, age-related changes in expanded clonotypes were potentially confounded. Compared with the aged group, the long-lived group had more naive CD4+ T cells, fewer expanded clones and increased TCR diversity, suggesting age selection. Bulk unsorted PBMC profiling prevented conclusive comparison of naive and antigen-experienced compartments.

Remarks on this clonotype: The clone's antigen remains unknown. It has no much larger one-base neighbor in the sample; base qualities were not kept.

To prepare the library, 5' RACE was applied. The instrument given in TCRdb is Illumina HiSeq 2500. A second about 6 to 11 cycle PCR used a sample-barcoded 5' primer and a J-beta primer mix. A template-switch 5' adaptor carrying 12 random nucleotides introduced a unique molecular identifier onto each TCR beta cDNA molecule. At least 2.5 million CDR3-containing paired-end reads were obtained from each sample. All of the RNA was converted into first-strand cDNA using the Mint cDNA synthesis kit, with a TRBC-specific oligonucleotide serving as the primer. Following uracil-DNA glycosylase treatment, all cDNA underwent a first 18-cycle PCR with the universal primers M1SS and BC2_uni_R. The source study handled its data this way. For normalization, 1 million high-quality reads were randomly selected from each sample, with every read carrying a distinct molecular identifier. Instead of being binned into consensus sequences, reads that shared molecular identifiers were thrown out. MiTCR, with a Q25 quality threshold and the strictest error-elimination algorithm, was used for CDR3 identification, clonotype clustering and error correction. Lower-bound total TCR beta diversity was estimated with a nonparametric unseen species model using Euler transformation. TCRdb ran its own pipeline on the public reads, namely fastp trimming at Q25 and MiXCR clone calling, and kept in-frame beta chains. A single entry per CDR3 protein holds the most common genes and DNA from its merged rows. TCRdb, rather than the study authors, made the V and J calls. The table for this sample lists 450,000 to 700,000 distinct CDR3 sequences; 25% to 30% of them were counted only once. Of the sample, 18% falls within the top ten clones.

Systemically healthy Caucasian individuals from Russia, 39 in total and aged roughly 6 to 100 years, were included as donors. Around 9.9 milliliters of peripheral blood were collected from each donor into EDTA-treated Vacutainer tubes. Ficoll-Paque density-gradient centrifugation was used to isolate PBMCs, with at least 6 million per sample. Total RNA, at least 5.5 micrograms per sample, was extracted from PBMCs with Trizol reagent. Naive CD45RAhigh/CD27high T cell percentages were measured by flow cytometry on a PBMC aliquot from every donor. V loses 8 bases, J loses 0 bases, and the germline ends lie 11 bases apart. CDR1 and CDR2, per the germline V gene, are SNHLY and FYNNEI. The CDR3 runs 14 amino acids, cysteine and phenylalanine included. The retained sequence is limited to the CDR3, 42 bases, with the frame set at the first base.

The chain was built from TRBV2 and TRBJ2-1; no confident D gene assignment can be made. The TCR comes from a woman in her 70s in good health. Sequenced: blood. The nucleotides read TGTGCCAGCCGTTGGGGTAGCTCCTACAATGAGCAGTTCTTC. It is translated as CASRWGSSYNEQFF.